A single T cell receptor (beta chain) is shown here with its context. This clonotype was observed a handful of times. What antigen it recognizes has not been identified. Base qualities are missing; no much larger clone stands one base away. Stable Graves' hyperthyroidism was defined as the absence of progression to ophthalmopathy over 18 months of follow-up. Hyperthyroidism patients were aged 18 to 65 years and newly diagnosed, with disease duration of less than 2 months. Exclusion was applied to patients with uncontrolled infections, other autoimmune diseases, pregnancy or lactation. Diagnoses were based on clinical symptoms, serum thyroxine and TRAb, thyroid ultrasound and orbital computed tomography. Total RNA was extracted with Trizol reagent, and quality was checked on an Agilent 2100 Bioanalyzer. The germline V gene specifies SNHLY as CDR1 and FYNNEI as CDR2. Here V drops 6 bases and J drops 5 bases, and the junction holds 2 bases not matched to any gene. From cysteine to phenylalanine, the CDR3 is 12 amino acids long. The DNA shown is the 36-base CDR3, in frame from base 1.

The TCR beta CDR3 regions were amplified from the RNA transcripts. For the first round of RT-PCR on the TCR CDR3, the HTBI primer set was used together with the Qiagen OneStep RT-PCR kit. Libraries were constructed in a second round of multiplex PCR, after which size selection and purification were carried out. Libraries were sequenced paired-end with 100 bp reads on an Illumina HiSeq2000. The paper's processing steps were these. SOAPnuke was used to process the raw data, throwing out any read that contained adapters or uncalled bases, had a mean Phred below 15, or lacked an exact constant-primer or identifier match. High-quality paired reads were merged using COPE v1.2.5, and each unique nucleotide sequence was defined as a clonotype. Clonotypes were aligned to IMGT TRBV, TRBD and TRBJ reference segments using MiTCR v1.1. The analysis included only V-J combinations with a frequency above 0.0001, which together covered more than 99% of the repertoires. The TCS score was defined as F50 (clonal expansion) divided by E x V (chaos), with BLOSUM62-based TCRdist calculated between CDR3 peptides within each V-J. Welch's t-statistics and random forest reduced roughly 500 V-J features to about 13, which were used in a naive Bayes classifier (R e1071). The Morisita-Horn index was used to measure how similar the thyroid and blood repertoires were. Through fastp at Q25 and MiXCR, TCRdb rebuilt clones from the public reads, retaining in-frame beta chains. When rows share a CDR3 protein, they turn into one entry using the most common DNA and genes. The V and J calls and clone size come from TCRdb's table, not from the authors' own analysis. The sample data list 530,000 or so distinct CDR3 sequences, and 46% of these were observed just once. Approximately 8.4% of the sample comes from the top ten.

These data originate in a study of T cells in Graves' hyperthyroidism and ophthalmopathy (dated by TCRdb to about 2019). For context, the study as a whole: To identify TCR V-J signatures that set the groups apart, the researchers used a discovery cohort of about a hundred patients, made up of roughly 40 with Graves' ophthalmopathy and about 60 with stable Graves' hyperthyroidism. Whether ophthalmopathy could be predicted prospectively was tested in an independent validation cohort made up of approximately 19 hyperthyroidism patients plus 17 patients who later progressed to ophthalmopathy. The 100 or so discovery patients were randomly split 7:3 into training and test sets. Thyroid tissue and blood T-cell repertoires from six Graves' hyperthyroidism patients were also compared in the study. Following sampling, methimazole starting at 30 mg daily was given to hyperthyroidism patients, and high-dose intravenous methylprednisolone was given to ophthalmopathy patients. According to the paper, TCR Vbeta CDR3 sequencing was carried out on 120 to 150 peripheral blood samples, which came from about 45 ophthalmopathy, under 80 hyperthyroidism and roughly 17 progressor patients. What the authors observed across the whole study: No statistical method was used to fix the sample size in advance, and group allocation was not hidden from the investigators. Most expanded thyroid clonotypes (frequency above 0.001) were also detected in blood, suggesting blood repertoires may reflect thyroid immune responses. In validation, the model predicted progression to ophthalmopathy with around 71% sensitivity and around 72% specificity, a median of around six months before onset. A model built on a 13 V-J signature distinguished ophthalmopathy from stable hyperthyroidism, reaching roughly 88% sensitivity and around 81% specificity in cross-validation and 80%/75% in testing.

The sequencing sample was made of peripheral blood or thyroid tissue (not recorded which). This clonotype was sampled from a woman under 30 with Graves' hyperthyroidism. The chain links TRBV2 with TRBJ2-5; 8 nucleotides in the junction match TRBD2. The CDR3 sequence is CASSGLAETQYF. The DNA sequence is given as TGTGCCAGCAGCGGACTAGCCGAGACCCAGTACTTC.